This TCR beta chain was profiled in a study of cytomegalovirus exposure and HLA in healthy donors. Whole-study findings and limits: 87-base-pair reads could not separate some V segments, including TRBV6-2 and TRBV6-3. Common viral pathogens (according to a later analysis) appeared linked to several of the most significant clusters. In vitro assays verified that a few CMV-associated chains recognized CMV antigens specifically.

The CDR3 length is 15 residues. V lost 2 bases to trimming and J lost 5 bases; unmatched junction nucleotides: 4. Germline loops: CDR1 KGHSH, CDR2 LQKENI. On this clone itself: What it binds is not known.

Each of the donors was a healthy bone marrow donor. Primers included in the PCR were 60 Vbeta and 13 Jbeta primers. Clones were read by immunoSEQ multiplex PCR, and TCRdb kept only the in-frame ones, dropping some. The sample lists some 100,000 clones; 79% were seen once. The TCR originated in a female donor in good health and CMV-seropositive. The material sequenced was PBMCs. This chain connects TRBV18 to TRBJ2-1; 9 bases are a match to TRBD2. The CDR3 DNA is TGTGCCAGCTCACCATCTAGCGGGAACCACAATGAGCAGTTCTTC. This encodes CASSPSSGNHNEQFF.